This TCR beta chain is from a study of early T cells in non-severe SARS-CoV-2 infection. The wider study: It was bulk RNA from unsorted whole blood that was sequenced, and the chains were unpaired. Whole-study findings and limits: VDJdb matching favored anti-spike CD8 responses, missing private and CD4 specificities.

This clonotype was counted only a few times. What it binds is unknown. Separate cDNA molecules each had unique molecular identifiers attached to them. TCRdb re-analysed the 5' RACE reads in MiXCR, keeping a single row per CDR3 protein. There are 60,000 or so distinct CDR3 sequences in the sample; around an eighth occur only once, and 2.9% lies in the top ten. The CDR3 covers 13 residues. V was shortened by 3 bases and J by 5 bases, with 9 bases between the two germline ends. Sequences were obtained from whole blood. This chain uses TRBV12-3 or TRBV12-4 with TRBJ2-3; no clear D. The receptor was derived from an adult who was a healthcare worker with PCR-confirmed SARS-CoV-2 infection or an uninfected control (not recorded which). CDR3 in DNA: TGTGCCAGCAGTTTCCCGACTGTAGATACGCAGTATTTT. Translating gives CASSFPTVDTQYF.